Following are 25 T cell receptor beta chains from one sample sequenced in a study of OX40 agonist ivuxolimab in advanced cancers. Sequencing was performed with immunoSEQ multiplex PCR; in TCRdb, only in-frame clones are kept and a portion is missing. Of 30,000 to 40,000 clones in the sample, over 80% were seen once. This sample comprised CD4+ or CD8+ T cells sorted from blood, obtained in a trial of the OX40 agonist ivuxolimab. Receptors originate from an adult with an advanced solid tumor such as melanoma, head and neck, liver or kidney cancer.

The chain combines TRBV19 with TRBJ2-6; D not resolved. Trimming took 7 bases from V and 2 from J, leaving 6 bases between them. Germline CDR1 reads LNHDA; CDR2 reads SQIVND (reference sequence). The CDR3 covers 13 residues. CDR3: CASKSPGANVLTF. The CDR3 DNA follows: TGTGCCAGTAAGAGCCCTGGGGCCAACGTCCTGACTTTC.

The rearrangement links TRBV5-1 to TRBJ1-2; D is unclear. The CDR3 covers 14 residues. Germline V gene sequence: CDR1 SGHRS, CDR2 YFSETQ. V was cut by 1 base and J by 2 bases, with 9 bases left in between. The CDR3 DNA is TGCGCCAGCAGCTTGTCTCCGGGGAACTATGGCTACACCTTC. Its protein product is CASSLSPGNYGYTF.

The DNA for the CDR3 is TGTGCCAGCAGCCTCCGGACTAGCGGAGGCACAGATACGCAGTATTTT. As protein: CASSLRTSGGTDTQYF. This chain links TRBV5-6 with TRBJ2-3, with 10 bases matching TRBD2. Germline lookup yields CDR1 SGHDT and CDR2 YYEEEE. V shed 4 bases and J 1 base; nucleotides not matched to a gene: 6. The CDR3 runs 16 residues. The whole variable domain, filled in from reference TRBV5-6 and TRBJ2-3, reads DAGVTQSPTHLIKTRGQQVTLRCSPKSGHDTVSWYQQALGQGPQFIFQYYEEEERQRGNFPDRFSGHQFPNYSSELNVNALLLGDSALYLCASSLRTSGGTDTQYFGPGTRLTVL.

The chain joins TRBV2 to TRBJ1-2, with a weak D call TRBD1 (5 bases). Trimming removed 7 bases at V and 4 bases at J, with 22 bases between. The CDR3 length is 16 residues. CDR1 and CDR2 (germline): SNHLY, FYNNEI. In nucleotides, the CDR3 is TGTGCCAGCACCCCCGTTAGTAGGGGAGAGCTCTATGGCTACACCTTC. Translation gives CASTPVSRGELYGYTF. Complete variable domain (other parts from reference TRBV2 and TRBJ1-2): EPEVTQTPSHQVTQMGQEVILRCVPISNHLYFYWYRQILGQKVEFLVSFYNNEISEKSEIFDDQFSVERPDGSNFTLKIRSTKLEDSAMYFCASTPVSRGELYGYTFGSGTRLTVV.

The chain employs TRBV4-2 and TRBJ2-1, with 12 bases that match TRBD2. V shed 8 bases and J 6 bases; nucleotides not matched to a gene: 5. CDR1 is LGHNA, CDR2 YNFKEQ, per germline. This CDR3 has 14 amino acids. The CDR3 nucleotides are TGTGCCAGCCAATCTAGCGGGAGGGCCAATGAGCAGTTCTTC. Its translation is CASQSSGRANEQFF.

The chain has TRBV7-2 and TRBJ2-1; maybe TRBD1 (7 bases). Looked up from germline, CDR1 is SGHTA and CDR2 is FQGNSA. This CDR3 comprises 15 residues. Trimming removed 5 bases from V and 10 bases from J, with 21 bases in between. CDR3 bases: TGTGCCAGCAGCGTAACGACAGGGCGGGGTGGGGAGCAGTTCTTC. Protein product: CASSVTTGRGGEQFF.

The chain is built from TRBV9 and TRBJ2-1; 8 bases are shared with TRBD1. V gave up 4 bases and J gave up 0 bases; unmatched junction bases: 9. In germline, CDR1 is SGDLS, CDR2 YYNGEE. There are 17 residues in the CDR3. The CDR3 DNA sequence: TGTGCCAGCAGCCCCGGGGACAGGCAGAGCTCCTACAATGAGCAGTTCTTC. Its protein product is CASSPGDRQSSYNEQFF.

The genes are TRBV7-2 and TRBJ2-7; 7 bases align to TRBD2. The CDR3 has 18 residues. Germline CDR1 reads SGHTA; CDR2 reads FQGNSA. V shed 0 bases, J shed 7 bases, and the junction held 18 bases outside the gene matches. Written as DNA, the CDR3 is TGTGCCAGCAGCTTAGCGTCCACCCTTGCGGGAGTGGGAAAGGAGCAGTACTTC. Protein: CASSLASTLAGVGKEQYF.

V is TRBV29-1 and J is TRBJ1-1; D not resolved. The V gene's germline CDR1 is SQVTM and CDR2 ANQGSEA. The CDR3 extends over 12 amino acids. V lost 6 bases and J lost 0, with 8 bases in between. CDR3 region: CSVSRMNTEAFF. The CDR3 DNA is TGCAGCGTATCACGGATGAACACTGAAGCTTTCTTT.

The chain has TRBV6-5 and TRBJ1-3; D not certain. The CDR3 runs 14 residues. V was trimmed by 4 bases and J by 0 bases, leaving 7 bases between them. Germline CDR1 reads MNHEY; CDR2 reads SVGAGI. CDR3 sequence: CASSSLSSGNTIYF. Written as DNA, the CDR3 is TGTGCCAGCAGTTCCTTGAGCTCTGGAAACACCATATATTTT.

This rearrangement joins TRBV15 to TRBJ2-1, with 12 bases aligning to TRBD2. V dropped 0 bases and J dropped 6; count of bases not matched to a gene: 9. This CDR3 is built from 18 residues. Germline CDR1 and CDR2: LNHNV and YYDKDF (reference sequence). The CDR3 is CATSRELAGGSFGNEQFF. CDR3 bases: TGTGCCACCAGCAGAGAACTAGCGGGAGGATCGTTCGGCAATGAGCAGTTCTTC.

The V call is TRBV9, the J call TRBJ1-4; the D is unclear. This CDR3 comprises 16 residues. V dropped 4 bases and J dropped 4 bases, with 17 bases sitting between them. CDR1 and CDR2 (germline): SGDLS, YYNGEE. The CDR3 bases are TGTGCCAGCAGCTACCACGTCGTGACGGATAATGAAAAACTGTTTTTT. It translates to CASSYHVVTDNEKLFF.

The V call is TRBV9, the J call TRBJ2-1; 8 nucleotides match TRBD1. Germline values: CDR1 SGDLS, CDR2 YYNGEE. Unmatched junction bases numbered 8, after V lost 3 bases and J lost 15 bases. This CDR3 contains 12 residues. Here the CDR3 DNA reads TGTGCCAGCAGCGACACGGACAGGGTCCCGTTCTTC. Translating gives CASSDTDRVPFF.

V usage is TRBV5-8 and J usage is TRBJ1-2; D is undetermined. The CDR3 consists of 13 residues. In germline, CDR1 is SGHTS, CDR2 YDEGEE. Trimming removed 1 base at V and 1 base at J, with 5 bases between. The CDR3, as DNA: TGTGCCAGCAGCTTGAGGTTTAACTATGGCTACACCTTC. This gives the protein CASSLRFNYGYTF.

The chain links TRBV6-5 to TRBJ1-2; D not resolved. The CDR3 length is 13 residues. Per the germline V gene, CDR1 is MNHEY and CDR2 is SVGAGI. V lost 6 bases and J 5 bases, leaving 13 bases between the germline ends. CDR3 nucleotide sequence: TGTGCCAGCAGGTTGGACGGGAGGTATGGCTACACCTTC. This sequence encodes CASRLDGRYGYTF.

This rearrangement joins TRBV6-6 to TRBJ1-1, with 7 bases fitting TRBD1. V shed 7 bases, J shed 2 bases, and the junction held 7 bases outside the gene matches. The CDR3 has 14 residues. Germline V gene lookup returns CDR1 MNHNY and CDR2 SVGAGI (reference sequence). CDR3 protein: CASTRDSPNTEAFF. CDR3 DNA sequence: TGTGCCAGCACCAGGGACAGTCCCAACACTGAAGCTTTCTTT.

This chain uses TRBV21-1 with TRBJ2-3. TRBV21-1 is reported as a pseudogene. The CDR3 has 17 amino acids. The CDR3 nucleotides read TGTGCCAGCAGCAAAGTCTTATTTGGGGGGCGCACAGATACGCAGTATTTT. This gives the protein CASSKVLFGGRTDTQYF.

The CDR3 here is CASSIKDQGEQYF. The CDR3 DNA reads TGTGCCAGTAGTATCAAGGATCAGGGCGAGCAGTACTTC. This sequence joins TRBV19 and TRBJ2-7; D possibly corresponds to TRBD1 (5 bases). The CDR3 sequence is 13 residues long. Germline V gene lookup returns CDR1 LNHDA and CDR2 SQIVND (reference sequence). Trimming removed 3 bases at V and 6 bases at J, with 12 bases between.

The J gene is TRBJ1-4, the V gene TRBV7-9, with D tentatively TRBD1 (5 bases). The length of the CDR3 is 17 residues. Germline CDR1 SEHNR, CDR2 FQNEAQ (reference sequence). V was pared by 1 base and J by 0 bases, with 12 bases between. The CDR3 reads CASSLERRGPTNEKLFF. The CDR3 bases are TGTGCCAGCAGCTTAGAGCGTAGGGGTCCAACTAATGAAAAACTGTTTTTT.

The chain links TRBV5-4 to TRBJ2-3, with D tentatively TRBD2 (5 bases). CDR3 length equals 14 residues. V was pared by 1 base and J by 4 bases, with 10 bases between. CDR1 SGHNT and CDR2 YYREEE come from the germline V gene (reference sequence). CDR3 region: CASSLTSFPDTQYF. The CDR3 region has the DNA TGTGCCAGCAGCTTGACTAGTTTCCCAGATACGCAGTATTTT.

This chain links TRBV2 with TRBJ2-3, with 16 bases identical to TRBD2. The CDR3 runs 17 residues. Unmatched junction bases numbered 6, after V lost 0 bases and J lost 9 bases. Germline assignment: CDR1 SNHLY and CDR2 FYNNEI. The CDR3 is CASSEATGGLAGGTQYF. As DNA, the CDR3 is TGTGCCAGCAGTGAAGCCACCGGGGGACTAGCGGGAGGGACGCAGTATTTT.

This chain joins TRBV6-1 and TRBJ2-7, with D maybe TRBD1 (7 bases). The ends were cut back, 6 bases at V and 2 bases at J, with 11 bases in the middle. The CDR3 is 13 residues long. CDR1 is MNHNS and CDR2 is SASEGT in the germline V gene. For the CDR3, the DNA is TGTGCCAGCAGGCGGGACAGAGCCTACGAGCAGTACTTC. Translated, it gives CASRRDRAYEQYF.

The V gene is TRBV28, the J gene TRBJ1-5, with 7 bases aligning to TRBD1. CDR1 MDHEN and CDR2 SYDVKM come from the germline V gene. The CDR3 covers 14 residues. J gave up 3 bases and V 5 bases, and 4 bases lay outside the gene matches. The CDR3: CASSIGTDNQPQHF. The CDR3 DNA is TGTGCCAGCAGTATTGGGACAGACAATCAGCCCCAGCATTTT.

The V and J genes are TRBV15 and TRBJ2-1, with D maybe TRBD2 (6 bases). The length of the CDR3 is 17 residues. V lost 1 base and J lost 1, with 14 bases in between. CDR1 and CDR2 from the germline V gene are LNHNV and YYDKDF (reference sequence). The CDR3 DNA follows: TGTGCCACCAGCAGAGCTGGCCGGGAGTGGTCCTACAATGAGCAGTTCTTC. It yields the protein CATSRAGREWSYNEQFF.

This clone was observed a single time. The rearrangement joins TRBV5-6 to TRBJ2-7; possibly TRBD1 or TRBD2 for D (5 bases each). The CDR3 is 13 amino acids. The ends were cut back, 4 bases at V and 3 bases at J, with 11 bases in the middle. The V gene's germline CDR1 is SGHDT and CDR2 YYEEEE. The chain's CDR3 is CASSLGTGYEQYF. In DNA, the CDR3 is TGTGCCAGCAGCCTAGGGACCGGCTACGAGCAGTACTTC.